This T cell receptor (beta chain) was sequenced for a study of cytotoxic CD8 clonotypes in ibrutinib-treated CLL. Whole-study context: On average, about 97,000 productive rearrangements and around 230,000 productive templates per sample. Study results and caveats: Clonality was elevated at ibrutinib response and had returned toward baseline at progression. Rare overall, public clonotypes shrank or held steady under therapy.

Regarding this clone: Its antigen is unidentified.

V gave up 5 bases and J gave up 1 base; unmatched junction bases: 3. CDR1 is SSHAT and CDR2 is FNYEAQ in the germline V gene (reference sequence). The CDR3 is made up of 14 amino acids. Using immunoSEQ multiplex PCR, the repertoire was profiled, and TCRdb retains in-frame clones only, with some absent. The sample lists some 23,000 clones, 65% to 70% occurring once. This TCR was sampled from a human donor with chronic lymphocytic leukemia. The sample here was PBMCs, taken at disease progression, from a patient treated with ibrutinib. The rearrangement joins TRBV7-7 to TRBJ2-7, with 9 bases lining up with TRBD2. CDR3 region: CASSPGLASYEQYF. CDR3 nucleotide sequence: TGTGCCAGCAGCCCGGGACTAGCTTCCTACGAGCAGTACTTC.